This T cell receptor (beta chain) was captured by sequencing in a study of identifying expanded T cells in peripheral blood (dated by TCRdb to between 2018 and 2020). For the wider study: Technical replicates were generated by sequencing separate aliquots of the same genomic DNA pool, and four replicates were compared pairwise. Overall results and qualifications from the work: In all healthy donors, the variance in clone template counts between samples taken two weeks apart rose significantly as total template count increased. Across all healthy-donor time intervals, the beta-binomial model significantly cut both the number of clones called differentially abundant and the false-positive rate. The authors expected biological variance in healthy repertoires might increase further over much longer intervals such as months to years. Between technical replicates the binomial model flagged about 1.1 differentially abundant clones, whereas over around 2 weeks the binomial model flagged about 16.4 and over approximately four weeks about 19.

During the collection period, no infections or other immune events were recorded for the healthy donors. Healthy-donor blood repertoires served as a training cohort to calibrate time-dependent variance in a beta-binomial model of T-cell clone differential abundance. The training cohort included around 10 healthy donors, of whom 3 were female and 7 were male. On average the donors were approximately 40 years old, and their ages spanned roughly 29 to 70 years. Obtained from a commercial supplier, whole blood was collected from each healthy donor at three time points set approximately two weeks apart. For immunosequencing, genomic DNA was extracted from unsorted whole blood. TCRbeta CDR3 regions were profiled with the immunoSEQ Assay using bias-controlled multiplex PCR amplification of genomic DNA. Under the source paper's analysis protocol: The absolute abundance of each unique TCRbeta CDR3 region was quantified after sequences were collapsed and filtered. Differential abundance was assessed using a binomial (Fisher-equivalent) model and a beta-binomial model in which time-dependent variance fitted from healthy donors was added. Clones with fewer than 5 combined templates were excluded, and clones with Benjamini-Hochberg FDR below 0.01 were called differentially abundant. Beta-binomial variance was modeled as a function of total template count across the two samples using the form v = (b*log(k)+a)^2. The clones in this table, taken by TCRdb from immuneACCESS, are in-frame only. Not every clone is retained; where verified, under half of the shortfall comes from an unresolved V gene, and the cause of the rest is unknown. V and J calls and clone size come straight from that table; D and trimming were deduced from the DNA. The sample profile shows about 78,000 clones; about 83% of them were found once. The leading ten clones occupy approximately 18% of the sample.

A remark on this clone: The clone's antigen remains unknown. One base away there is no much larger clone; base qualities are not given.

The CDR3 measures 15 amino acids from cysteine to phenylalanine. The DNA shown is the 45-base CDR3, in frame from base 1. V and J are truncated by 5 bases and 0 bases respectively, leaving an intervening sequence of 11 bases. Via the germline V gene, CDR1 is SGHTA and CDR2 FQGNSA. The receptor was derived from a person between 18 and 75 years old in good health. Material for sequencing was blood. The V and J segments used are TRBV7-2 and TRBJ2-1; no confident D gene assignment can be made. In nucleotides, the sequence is TGTGCCAGCAGCCTCCAGGAAGACTCCTACAATGAGCAGTTCTTC. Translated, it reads CASSLQEDSYNEQFF.